The 6 T cell receptor beta chains below all came from one sample that was sequenced in a study of CD8 T cells in Susac syndrome. An amount of RNA that ranged from 0.5 to 1 ug was reverse transcribed with random hexamers. TCRdb ran MiXCR on the immunoSEQ multiplex PCR reads and lists one entry per CDR3 protein. The sample holds 150,000 to 200,000 distinct CDR3 sequences; around 93% are singletons and the top ten take just over 0.13%. The sample taken for sequencing was CD4+ T cells from PBMCs. The receptors stem from a human donor in good health.

This rearrangement joins TRBV7-8 to TRBJ2-6; D gene unclear. The CDR3 runs 16 residues. Per the germline V gene, CDR1 is SGHVS and CDR2 is FQNEAQ. The germline V and J ends were trimmed by 2 bases and 0 bases, with 8 bases remaining between them. DNA of the CDR3: TGTGCCAGCAGCTTATTCATGAGCTCTGGGGCCAACGTCCTGACTTTC. Its translation: CASSLFMSSGANVLTF.

This chain links TRBV30 with TRBJ2-3, with no clear D. The CDR3 is 15 residues long. V was pared by 0 bases and J by 2 bases, with 12 bases between. The germline V gene encodes CDR1 GTSNPN and CDR2 SVGIG (reference sequence). The CDR3 sequence is CAWSVARQSTDTQYF. The CDR3 bases are TGTGCCTGGAGTGTGGCCCGGCAGTCCACAGATACGCAGTATTTT.

The chain employs TRBV6-2 or TRBV6-3 and TRBJ2-5; tentatively, D is TRBD1 (6 bases). This CDR3 has 16 amino acids. Germline V gene data show CDR1 as MNHEY and CDR2 as SVGEGT. The V end was cut by 5 bases, the J end by 0 bases, with 16 bases between. The CDR3 DNA sequence: TGTGCCAGCAGTCTGACAGGTTCGGTTAACCAAGAGACCCAGTACTTC. The encoded protein is CASSLTGSVNQETQYF.

V usage is TRBV29-1 and J usage is TRBJ1-6; the D gene is possibly TRBD1 (6 bases). Germline assignment: CDR1 SQVTM and CDR2 ANQGSEA. The CDR3 spans 16 residues. V lost 0 bases to trimming and J lost 5 bases, with 14 bases between them. In nucleotides, the CDR3 is TGCAGCGTTGAAGATAAGCGGGGGGCGAATAATTCACCCCTCCACTTT. Its protein product is CSVEDKRGANNSPLHF.

The chain employs TRBV29-1 and TRBJ2-5; 10 bases align to TRBD1. Germline V lookup: CDR1 SQVTM, CDR2 ANQGSEA. The CDR3 is 16 residues long. Trimming cost V 3 bases and J 5 bases; bases outside gene matches: 12. The CDR3 here is CSVDRWGQGIGETQYF. In DNA form, the CDR3 reads TGCAGCGTTGACCGTTGGGGACAGGGGATAGGGGAGACCCAGTACTTC.

The chain carries TRBV2 and TRBJ2-2; 7 bases agree with TRBD1. Looked up from germline, CDR1 is SNHLY and CDR2 is FYNNEI. This CDR3 is 15 amino acids long. After removal of 5 bases from V and 4 bases from J, the junction contained 7 bases not matched to a gene. CDR3 DNA: TGTGCCAGCAGTCTCAGGGACAGCACCACCGGGGAGCTGTTTTTT. Protein product: CASSLRDSTTGELFF.